This entry concerns a single T cell receptor beta chain. The antigen it recognizes is unknown. No clone much larger than this one lies a single base away; base qualities are absent. Clipping removes 2 bases from V and 3 bases from J, with 4 as the unmatched junction base count. Looking up the germline V gene (reference sequence) yields CDR1 SGHNT and CDR2 YYREEE. The CDR3 has 15 amino acids, counting the end cysteine and phenylalanine. The kept DNA is CDR3 alone, 45 bases in frame from the first base. Library method: the immunoSEQ multiplex PCR assay. For most patients, genomic DNA was isolated with the Qiagen DNeasy Blood and Tissue Kit and sent frozen to Adaptive Biotechnologies for TCR sequencing. For most patients, genomic DNA was subjected to high-throughput TCR-beta CDR3 sequencing by Adaptive Biotechnologies. On the study's bioinformatics: Adaptive's ImmunoSEQ software was the source of the TCR sequencing data for 15 to 20 patients, while a few other patients were processed with MiXCR and VDJtools. To correct CD4 versus CD8 sorting errors, any sequence found in both subsets at a frequency ratio below 5:1 was removed. CDR3 nucleotide sequences shared by donor and recipient were removed because the origin of these sequences could not be assigned. At least 2-fold expansion over unstimulated cells and a minimum CFSE-low frequency of 0.002% (template counts) or 0.001% (read counts) were required for clones to be classified as alloreactive. Clones were considered mappable if detected in sequenced pre-transplant spleen, lymph node, or MLR CFSE-low populations of the donor or recipient. Cumulative frequency of alloreactive clones was calculated as a percentage of all sequences weighted by copy number. This is the immuneACCESS table as TCRdb keeps it, with only in-frame sequences that have V and J called. A part of the clones is gone; compared with another copy, unresolved V genes explain less than half, and the rest is unexplained. D and trimming were read from the DNA, whereas the V and J calls and clone size are those reported in that table. The sample includes 75,000 to 100,000 clones, with 90% to 95% observed a single time. Roughly 0.2% of the sample belongs to the ten largest clones.

This specimen's time point label, interpreted: cells obtained before transplantation from donor or recipient. CD3+CD4+ and CD3+CD8+ populations were FACS-sorted from unstimulated pre-transplant donor and recipient cells taken from spleen or lymph nodes. The sample comes from a study of graft-versus-host responses after intestinal transplantation (dated by TCRdb to the early 2020s). Regarding the research as a whole: The transplants that recipients got were multivisceral, liver-intestinal, or isolated intestinal. Bulk TCR-beta CDR3 sequencing was used to track graft-versus-host and host-versus-graft alloreactive T cell clones in the graft, circulation and bone marrow after intestinal transplantation. Alloreactive clones were identified by sequencing pre-transplant mixed lymphocyte reaction products and comparing them with unstimulated pre-transplant donor and recipient T cells. Donor T cell macrochimerism was defined as a peak of at least 4% donor T cells among recipient peripheral blood mononuclear cells. Samples from a few later patients were sequenced in-house on an Illumina MiSeq with MiXCR processing rather than by the commercial service. Every recipient was given anti-thymocyte globulin induction, followed by 2 to 3 years of maintenance tacrolimus and steroids. The cohort enrolled roughly 25 intestinal transplant recipients including one retransplant, and a few patients lacking pretransplant specimens were excluded.

Study-level results and caveats: In patients with donor T cell macrochimerism, the allografts had high GvH to HvG T cell clonal ratios. The conclusions were limited by the relatively low number and heterogeneity of the intestinal transplant patients. GvH clones were detected in recipient bone marrow, and some of these GvH clones were observed earlier in ileal mucosa or blood, consistent with an intestinal mucosal origin. Early after transplant, peak levels of circulating GvH clones were associated with declines in HvG clones.

The sample here was unstimulated CD4+ T cells sorted from spleen or lymph node cells, taken before transplant. The sequence was collected from a human donor who was the organ donor for an intestinal transplant. The sequence is built from TRBV5-4 and TRBJ1-2, with 10 bases aligning to TRBD1. The sequenced DNA: TGTGCCAGCAGCTTAGGTGGACAGGGGGACTATGGCTACACCTTC. Translated, this gives CASSLGGQGDYGYTF.